The entry that follows covers one T cell receptor (beta chain) sequence. This sample is part of a study of shared T cell receptors in the human thymus. Clones were read by immunoSEQ multiplex PCR, and TCRdb kept only the in-frame ones, dropping some. The repertoire consists of hundreds of thousands of clones, with 85% to 90% occurring once and the leading ten covering 0.01%. Germline values: CDR1 MNHEY, CDR2 SVGAGI. CDR3 size: 15 residues. V lost 2 bases, J lost 5 bases, and 9 bases stayed unmatched. In addition, the sample was reused for a study of human thymus T cells. That work states: The donor group consisted of healthy Finnish infants who were having corrective surgery for congenital heart defects.

Sequenced material: thymocytes. The J gene is TRBJ2-7, the V gene TRBV6-5; 7 bases match TRBD1. The TCR originated in a boy under two years old with a congenital heart defect. In nucleotides, the CDR3 is TGTGCCAGCAGTTACGGCAGGGGGTCCCCCCACGAGCAGTACTTC. It yields the protein CASSYGRGSPHEQYF.